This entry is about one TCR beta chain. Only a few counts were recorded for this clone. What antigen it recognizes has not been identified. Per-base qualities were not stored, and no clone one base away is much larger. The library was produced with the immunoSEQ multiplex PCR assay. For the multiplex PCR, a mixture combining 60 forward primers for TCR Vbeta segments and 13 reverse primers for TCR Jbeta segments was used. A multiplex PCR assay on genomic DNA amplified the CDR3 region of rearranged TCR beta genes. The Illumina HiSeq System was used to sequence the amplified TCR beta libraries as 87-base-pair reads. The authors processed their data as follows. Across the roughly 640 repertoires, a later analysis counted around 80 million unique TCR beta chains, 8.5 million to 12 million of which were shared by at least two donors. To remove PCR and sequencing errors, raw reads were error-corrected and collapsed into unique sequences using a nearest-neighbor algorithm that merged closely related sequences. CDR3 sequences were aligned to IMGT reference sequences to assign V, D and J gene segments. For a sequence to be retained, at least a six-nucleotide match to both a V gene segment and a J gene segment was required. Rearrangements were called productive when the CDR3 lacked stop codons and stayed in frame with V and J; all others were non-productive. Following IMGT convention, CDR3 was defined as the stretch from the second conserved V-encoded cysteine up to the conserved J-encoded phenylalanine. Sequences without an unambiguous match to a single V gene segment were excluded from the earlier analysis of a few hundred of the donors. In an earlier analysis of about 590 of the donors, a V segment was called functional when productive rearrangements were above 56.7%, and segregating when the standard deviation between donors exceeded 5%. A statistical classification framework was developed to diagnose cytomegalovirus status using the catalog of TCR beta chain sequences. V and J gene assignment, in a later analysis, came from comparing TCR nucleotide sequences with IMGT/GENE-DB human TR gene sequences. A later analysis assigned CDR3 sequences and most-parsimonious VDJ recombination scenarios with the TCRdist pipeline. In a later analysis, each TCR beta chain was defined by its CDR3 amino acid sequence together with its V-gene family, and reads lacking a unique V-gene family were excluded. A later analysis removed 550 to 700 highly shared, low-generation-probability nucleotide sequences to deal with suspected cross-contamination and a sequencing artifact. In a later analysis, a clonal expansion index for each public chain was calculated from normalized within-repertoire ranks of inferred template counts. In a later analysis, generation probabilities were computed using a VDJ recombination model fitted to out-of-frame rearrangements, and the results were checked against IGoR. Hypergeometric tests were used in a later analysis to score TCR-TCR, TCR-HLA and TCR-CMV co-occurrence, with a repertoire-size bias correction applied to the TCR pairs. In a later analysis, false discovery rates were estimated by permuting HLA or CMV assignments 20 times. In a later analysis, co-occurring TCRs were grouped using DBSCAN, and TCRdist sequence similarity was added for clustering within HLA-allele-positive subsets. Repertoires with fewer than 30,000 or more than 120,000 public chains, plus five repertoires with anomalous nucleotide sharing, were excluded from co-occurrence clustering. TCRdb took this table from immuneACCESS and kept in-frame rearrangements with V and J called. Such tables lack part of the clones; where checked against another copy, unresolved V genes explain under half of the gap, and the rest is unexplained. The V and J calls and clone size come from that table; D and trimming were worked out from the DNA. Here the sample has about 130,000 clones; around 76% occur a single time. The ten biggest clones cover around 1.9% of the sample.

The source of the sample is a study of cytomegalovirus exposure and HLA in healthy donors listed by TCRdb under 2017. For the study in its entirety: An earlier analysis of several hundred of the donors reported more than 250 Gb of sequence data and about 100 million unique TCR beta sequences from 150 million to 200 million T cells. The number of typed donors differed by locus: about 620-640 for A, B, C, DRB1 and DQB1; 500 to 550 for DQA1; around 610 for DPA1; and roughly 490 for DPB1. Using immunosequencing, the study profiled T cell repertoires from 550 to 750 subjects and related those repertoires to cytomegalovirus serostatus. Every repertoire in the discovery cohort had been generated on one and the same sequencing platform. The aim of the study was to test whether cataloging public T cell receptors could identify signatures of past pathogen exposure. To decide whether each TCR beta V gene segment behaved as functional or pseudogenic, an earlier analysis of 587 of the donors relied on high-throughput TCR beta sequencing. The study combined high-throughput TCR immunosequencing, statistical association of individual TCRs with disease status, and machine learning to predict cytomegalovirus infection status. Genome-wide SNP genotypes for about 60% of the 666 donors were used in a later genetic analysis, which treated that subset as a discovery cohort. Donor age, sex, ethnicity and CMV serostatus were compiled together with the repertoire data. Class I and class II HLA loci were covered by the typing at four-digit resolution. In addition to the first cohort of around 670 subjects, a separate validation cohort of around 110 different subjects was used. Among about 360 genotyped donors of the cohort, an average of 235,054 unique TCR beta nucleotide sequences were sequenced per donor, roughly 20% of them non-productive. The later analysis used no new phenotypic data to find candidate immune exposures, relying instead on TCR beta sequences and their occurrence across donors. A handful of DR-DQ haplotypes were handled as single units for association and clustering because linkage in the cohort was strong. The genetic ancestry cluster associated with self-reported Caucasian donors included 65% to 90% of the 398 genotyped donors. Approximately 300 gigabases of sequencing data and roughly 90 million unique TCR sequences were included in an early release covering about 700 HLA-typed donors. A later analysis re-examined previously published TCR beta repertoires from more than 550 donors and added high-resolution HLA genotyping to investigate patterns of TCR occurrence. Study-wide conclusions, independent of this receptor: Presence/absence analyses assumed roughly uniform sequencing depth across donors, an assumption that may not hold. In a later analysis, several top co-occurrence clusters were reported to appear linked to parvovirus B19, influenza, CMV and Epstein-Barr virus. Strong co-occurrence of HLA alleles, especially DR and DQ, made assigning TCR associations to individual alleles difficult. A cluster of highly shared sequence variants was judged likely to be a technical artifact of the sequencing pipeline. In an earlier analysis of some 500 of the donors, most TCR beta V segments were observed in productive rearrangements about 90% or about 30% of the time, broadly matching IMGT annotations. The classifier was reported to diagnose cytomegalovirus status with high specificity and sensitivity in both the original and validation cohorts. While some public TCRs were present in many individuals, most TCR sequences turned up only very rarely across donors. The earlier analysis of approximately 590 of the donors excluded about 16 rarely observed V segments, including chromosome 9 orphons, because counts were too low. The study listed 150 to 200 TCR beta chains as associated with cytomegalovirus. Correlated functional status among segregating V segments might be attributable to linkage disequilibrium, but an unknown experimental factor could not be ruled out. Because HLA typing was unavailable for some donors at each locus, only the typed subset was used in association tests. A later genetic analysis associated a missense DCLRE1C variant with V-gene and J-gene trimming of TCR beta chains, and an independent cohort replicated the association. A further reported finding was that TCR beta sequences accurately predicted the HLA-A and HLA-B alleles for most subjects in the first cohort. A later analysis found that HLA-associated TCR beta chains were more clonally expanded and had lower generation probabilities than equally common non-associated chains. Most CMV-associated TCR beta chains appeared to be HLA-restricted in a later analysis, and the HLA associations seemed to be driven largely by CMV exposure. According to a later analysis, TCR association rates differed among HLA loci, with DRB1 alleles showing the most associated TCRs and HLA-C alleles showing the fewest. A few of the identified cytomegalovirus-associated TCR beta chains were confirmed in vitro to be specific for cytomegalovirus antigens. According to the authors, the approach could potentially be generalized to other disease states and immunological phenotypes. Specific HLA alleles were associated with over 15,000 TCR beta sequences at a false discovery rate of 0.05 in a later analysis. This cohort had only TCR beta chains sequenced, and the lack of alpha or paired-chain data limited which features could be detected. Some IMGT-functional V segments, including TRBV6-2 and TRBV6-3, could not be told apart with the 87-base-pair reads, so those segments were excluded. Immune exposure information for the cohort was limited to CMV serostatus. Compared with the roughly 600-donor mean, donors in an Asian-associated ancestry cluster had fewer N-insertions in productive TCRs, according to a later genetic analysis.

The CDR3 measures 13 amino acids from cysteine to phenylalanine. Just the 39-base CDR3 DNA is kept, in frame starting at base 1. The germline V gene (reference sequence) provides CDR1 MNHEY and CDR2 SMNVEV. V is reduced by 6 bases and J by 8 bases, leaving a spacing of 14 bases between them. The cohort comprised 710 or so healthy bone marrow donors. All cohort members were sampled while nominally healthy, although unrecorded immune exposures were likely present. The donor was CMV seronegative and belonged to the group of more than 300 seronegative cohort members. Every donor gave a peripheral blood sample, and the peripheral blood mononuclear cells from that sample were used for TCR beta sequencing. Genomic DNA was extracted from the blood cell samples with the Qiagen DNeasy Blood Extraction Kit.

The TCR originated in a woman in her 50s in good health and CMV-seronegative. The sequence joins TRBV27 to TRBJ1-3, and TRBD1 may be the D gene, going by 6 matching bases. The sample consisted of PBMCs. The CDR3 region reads CASRLFAGDTIYF. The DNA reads TGTGCCAGCAGGCTCTTTGCAGGGGACACCATATATTTT.